A selection of T cell receptor beta chains follows, all from one sample in a study of radiation and T cells in renal cell carcinoma. Measured with immunoSEQ multiplex PCR; TCRdb has only the in-frame clones, and not every one. The sample has roughly 140,000 clones, 80% to 90% seen once; the top ten hold 10% to 15%. This specimen consisted of blood, obtained from a patient whose treatment included radiotherapy and nephrectomy. The source is a woman in her 50s with renal cell carcinoma. The CDR3 runs from the conserved cysteine through the conserved F or W. D genes are given only for firm matches. The size of a clone is reported for some rows only, either as once, few or many, or as a class for expanded clones.

j_call	d_call	v_call	clone_size	cdr3_nt	cdr3_aa
TRBJ2-5	TRBD1	TRBV5-4	.	TGTGCCAGCAGCCATTTGCCGGGACAGCAAGAGACCCAGTACTTC	CASSHLPGQQETQYF
TRBJ1-6	TRBD1	TRBV6-5	.	TGTGCCAGCAGTGCTCTCACAGGGGATAATTCACCCCTCCACTTT	CASSALTGDNSPLHF
TRBJ2-7	TRBD2	TRBV4-1	.	TGCGCCAGCAGCCAAGGTCTAGCGGGGGTCACTCTCTACGAGCAGTACTTC	CASSQGLAGVTLYEQYF
TRBJ2-7	TRBD2	TRBV2	.	TGTGCCAGCAGGCCCCCGGGACTAGCGGCCTACGAGCAGTACTTC	CASRPPGLAAYEQYF
TRBJ1-3	.	TRBV19	once	TGTGCCAGTAGTACCCAGACAAGCGGAAACACCATATATTTT	CASSTQTSGNTIYF
TRBJ1-2	.	TRBV15	.	TGTGCCACCAGCGGGATTTCAGGGACCGGGGGCTACACCTTC	CATSGISGTGGYTF
TRBJ2-1	.	TRBV6-6	.	TGTGCCAGCAGTCCCTTAGGAGTGCCCAATGAGCAGTTCTTC	CASSPLGVPNEQFF
TRBJ2-1	TRBD2	TRBV11-2	.	TGTGCCAGCAGCTTAACTAGCGTTCCATACAATGAGCAGTTCTTC	CASSLTSVPYNEQFF
TRBJ2-6	TRBD2	TRBV7-6	.	TGTGCCAGCAGCTTAGTCCCCCCGGGAGGGTCTGGGGCCAACGTCCTGACTTTC	CASSLVPPGGSGANVLTF
TRBJ2-2	TRBD1	TRBV2	.	TGTGCCAGCAGGCTCACAGGGGCGGCCGGGGAGCTGTTTTTT	CASRLTGAAGELFF
TRBJ1-1	TRBD1	TRBV19	.	TGTGCCAGTAGTATAAACAACAGGGGGCCTTGGAACACTGAAGCTTTCTTT	CASSINNRGPWNTEAFF
TRBJ2-6	.	TRBV5-1	.	TGCGCCAGCAGCTTAGACTCTGGGGCCAACGTCCTGACTTTC	CASSLDSGANVLTF
TRBJ1-2	.	TRBV7-2	.	TGTGCCAGCAGCCTCCACGGGGGGATCAACTATGGCTACACCTTC	CASSLHGGINYGYTF
TRBJ2-3	.	TRBV6-1	.	TGTGCCAGCAGGGGTCTCACAGATACGCAGTATTTT	CASRGLTDTQYF
TRBJ2-7	TRBD1	TRBV6-5	.	TGTGCCAGCAGTCAACCGGCGGGACAGGGCTACGAGCAGTACTTC	CASSQPAGQGYEQYF
TRBJ2-2	.	TRBV6-6	.	TGTGCCAGCAGTTACCCACCCACCGGGGAGCTGTTTTTT	CASSYPPTGELFF
TRBJ2-2	.	TRBV19	.	TGTGCCAGTAGTTGGGTACCCGGGGAGCTGTTTTTT	CASSWVPGELFF
TRBJ1-6	TRBD1	TRBV5-6	.	TGTGCCAGCAGCCCGCTCAGGGGGAGCTCACCCCTCCACTTT	CASSPLRGSSPLHF
TRBJ1-2	.	TRBV7-3	.	TGTGCCAGCAGCTTTGGCGGCTACACCTTC	CASSFGGYTF
TRBJ2-7	.	TRBV29-1	.	TGCAGCGTCCGGGACTTATCCACCTACGAGCAGTACTTC	CSVRDLSTYEQYF
TRBJ2-2	.	TRBV29-1	.	TGCAGCGTGGGGACAACTTCGAACACCGGGGAGCTGTTTTTT	CSVGTTSNTGELFF
TRBJ1-2	TRBD1	TRBV7-9	few	TGTGCCAGCAGTCGGACAGGCGATGGCTACACCTTC	CASSRTGDGYTF
TRBJ1-1	.	TRBV2	.	TGTGCCAGCGGGGGAAGGTCCACGGGAGCTTTCTTT	CASGGRSTGAFF
TRBJ1-3	.	TRBV9	.	TGTGCCAGCAGCGTAGCGGTCTCCAACTCTGGAAACACCATATATTTT	CASSVAVSNSGNTIYF
TRBJ1-2	TRBD1	TRBV19	.	TGTGCCAGTAGCAAAGAACGGACAGGGACCTCTAACTATGGCTACACCTTC	CASSKERTGTSNYGYTF
TRBJ2-7	.	TRBV4-3	.	TGCGCCAGCAGCCAAGACAGGGTGGGGGAGCAGTACTTC	CASSQDRVGEQYF
TRBJ2-1	.	TRBV6-1	.	TGTGCCAGCAGTGAAGCGAAATACGTGATCAATGAGCAGTTCTTC	CASSEAKYVINEQFF
TRBJ2-1	.	TRBV19	.	TGTGCCAGTAGTATAGGACAGGCAAAGTTGGATGAGCAGTTCTTC	CASSIGQAKLDEQFF
TRBJ1-5	.	TRBV7-2	.	TGTGCCAGCAGCCTCGTTGGTTTTAATCAGCCCCAGCATTTT	CASSLVGFNQPQHF
TRBJ1-1	.	TRBV30	few	TGTGCCTGGAGGCGGGGGAGGAACACTGAAGCTTTCTTT	CAWRRGRNTEAFF
TRBJ2-2	.	TRBV18	.	TGTGCCAGCTCACCAAATACCGGGATGGACGGGGAGCTGTTTTTT	CASSPNTGMDGELFF
TRBJ2-7	.	TRBV15	.	TGTGCCACCAGCAGCGGCAGGGGCTCCTACGAGCAGTACTTC	CATSSGRGSYEQYF
TRBJ1-2	.	TRBV4-2	.	TGTGCCAGCAGCCTCGTCAGAAAGGATCCGAATGGCTACACCTTC	CASSLVRKDPNGYTF
TRBJ2-3	TRBD2	TRBV4-1	.	TGCGCCAGCAGCCAACTAACGGGGGGGCCGAAAACGCAGTATTTT	CASSQLTGGPKTQYF
TRBJ2-3	.	TRBV11-2	.	TGTGCCAGCAGCTTTGCCGGGGCCAGGACAGATACGCAGTATTTT	CASSFAGARTDTQYF
TRBJ1-6	TRBD1	TRBV6-4	.	TGTGCCAGCAGTGAGTCAGGGGGGTATTCACCCCTCCACTTT	CASSESGGYSPLHF
TRBJ1-6	TRBD1	TRBV19	few	TGTGCCAGTAGTCCGCCGGGACAGGGGGCTTCACCCCTCCACTTT	CASSPPGQGASPLHF
TRBJ1-1	.	TRBV5-1	.	TGCGCCAGCAGCCTGACAGGTCTTAACACTGAAGCTTTCTTT	CASSLTGLNTEAFF
TRBJ1-3	.	TRBV7-9	.	TGTGCCAGCAGCGTTGGAGGGCCTGGAAACACCATATATTTT	CASSVGGPGNTIYF
TRBJ1-4	TRBD1	TRBV7-8	.	TGTGCCAGCAGCTTAGTTGGTGGCAGGGGGCGCGAAAAACTGTTTTTT	CASSLVGGRGREKLFF